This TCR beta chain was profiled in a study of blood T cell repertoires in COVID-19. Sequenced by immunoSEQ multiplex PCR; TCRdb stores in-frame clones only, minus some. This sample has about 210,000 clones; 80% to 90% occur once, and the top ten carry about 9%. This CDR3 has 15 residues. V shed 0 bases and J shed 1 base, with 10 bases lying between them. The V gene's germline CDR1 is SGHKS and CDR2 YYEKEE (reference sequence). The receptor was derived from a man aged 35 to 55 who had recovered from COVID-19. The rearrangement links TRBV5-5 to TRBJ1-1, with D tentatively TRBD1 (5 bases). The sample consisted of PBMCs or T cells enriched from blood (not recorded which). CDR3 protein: CASSLGQLGNTEAFF. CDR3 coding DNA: TGTGCCAGCAGCTTGGGACAGTTAGGGAACACTGAAGCTTTCTTT. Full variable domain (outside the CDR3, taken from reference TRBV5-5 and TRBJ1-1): DAGVTQSPTHLIKTRGQQVTLRCSPISGHKSVSWYQQVLGQGPQFIFQYYEKEERGRGNFPDRFSARQFPNYSSELNVNALLLGDSALYLCASSLGQLGNTEAFFGQGTRLTVV.